The 24 T cell receptor beta chains presented below share a single source sample, sequenced in a study of neoadjuvant anti-PD-1 for oral cavity cancer. The method was immunoSEQ multiplex PCR; TCRdb's version includes in-frame clones alone and lacks a portion of them. The top ten clones hold 2.5% to 3.5% of a sample with 15,000 to 20,000 clones, around 72% of them seen once. The specimen comprised PBMCs, sampled before nivolumab (anti-PD-1) treatment. The receptors shown here come from a person between 40 and 80 years old with oral cavity squamous cell carcinoma.

This clone was observed a handful of times. The CDR3 region has the DNA TGTGCCAGCAGTCTCGGGGGGGGTGAGCAGTACTTC. Translating gives CASSLGGGEQYF. The chain carries TRBV6-6 and TRBJ2-7; 8 bases line up with TRBD2. This CDR3 has 12 residues. The germline CDR1 and CDR2 sequences are MNHNY and SVGAGI (reference sequence). The J segment lost 7 bases and the V segment lost 5 bases, leaving 4 bases of the junction unmatched.

This sequence joins TRBV2 and TRBJ1-5, with TRBD1 as a possible D gene (5 bases). This CDR3 spans 14 amino acids. The V end was cut by 2 bases, the J end by 6 bases, with 11 bases between. Germline-derived CDR1 and CDR2 are SNHLY and FYNNEI. The CDR3 coding sequence is TGTGCCAGCAGTGAATTCGGGGGTGGTCAGCCCCAGCATTTT. Amino acids: CASSEFGGGQPQHF.

The chain carries TRBV4-1 and TRBJ1-4; 7 bases match TRBD1. CDR3 length: 19 amino acids. The V gene end was trimmed by 1 base and the J gene end by 0 bases; junction bases not matched to a gene: 11. Germline V gives CDR1 MGHRA, CDR2 YSYEKL. The CDR3 DNA follows: TGCGCCAGCAGCCAAGTGGGGACAGTGCAACCCACAACTAATGAAAAACTGTTTTTT. It codes for CASSQVGTVQPTTNEKLFF.

The V and J genes are TRBV25-1 and TRBJ2-3; TRBD2 aligns across 8 bases. The CDR3 loop spans 15 amino acids. Germline V CDR1 and CDR2: MGHDK, SYGVNS. V trimming: 3 bases; J trimming: 2 bases; junction bases outside the gene matches: 4. The CDR3 sequence: CASSDRGGNTDTQYF. CDR3 DNA sequence: TGTGCCAGCAGTGACCGCGGGGGGAACACAGATACGCAGTATTTT.

The V call is TRBV9, the J call TRBJ1-5, with D perhaps TRBD1 (6 bases). The germline CDR1 and CDR2 sequences are SGDLS and YYNGEE. The CDR3 runs 15 residues. V gave up 4 bases and J gave up 6 bases, with 17 bases separating them. In nucleotides, the CDR3 is TGTGCCAGCAGCCCAAGGGGGGACGCAGCTCAGCCCCAGCATTTT. Protein sequence: CASSPRGDAAQPQHF.

This chain connects TRBV30 to TRBJ2-3, with 8 bases lining up with TRBD2. Germline CDR1 reads GTSNPN; CDR2 reads SVGIG (reference sequence). J was trimmed by 5 bases and V by 4 bases; bases with no gene match: 8. This CDR3 is 14 amino acids long. This chain's CDR3 is CAWNTGGRGDTQYF. As DNA, the CDR3 is TGTGCCTGGAATACGGGAGGGCGAGGAGATACGCAGTATTTT. Full variable domain (outside the CDR3, taken from reference TRBV30 and TRBJ2-3): SQTIHQWPATLVQPVGSPLSLECTVEGTSNPNLYWYRQAAGRGLQLLFYSVGIGQISSEVPQNLSASRPQDRQFILSSKKLLLSDSGFYLCAWNTGGRGDTQYFGPGTRLTVL.

CDR3: CAWSVQGSDTQYF. In nucleotides, the CDR3 is TGTGCCTGGAGTGTACAAGGATCAGATACGCAGTATTTT. The chain combines TRBV30 with TRBJ2-3; D is unclear. The CDR3 contains 13 residues. The V gene lost 0 bases and the J gene lost 4 bases, with 8 bases spanning the gap. Germline V lookup: CDR1 GTSNPN, CDR2 SVGIG (reference sequence). The variable domain in full, with the rest retrieved from reference TRBV30 and TRBJ2-3, is SQTIHQWPATLVQPVGSPLSLECTVEGTSNPNLYWYRQAAGRGLQLLFYSVGIGQISSEVPQNLSASRPQDRQFILSSKKLLLSDSGFYLCAWSVQGSDTQYFGPGTRLTVL.

V gene TRBV7-9 combines with J gene TRBJ1-2; the match to TRBD1 covers 10 bases. The CDR3 has 16 amino acids. Trimming removed 4 bases from V and 4 bases from J; junction bases left unmatched: 9. The germline CDR1 and CDR2 sequences are SEHNR and FQNEAQ (reference sequence). The CDR3 DNA reads TGTGCCAGCAGCTCACGGGGACAGGGGAGCAGCTATGGCTACACCTTC. Translated: CASSSRGQGSSYGYTF. Looking up the rest from reference TRBV7-9 and TRBJ1-2 gives the full variable domain: DTGVSQNPRHKITKRGQNVTFRCDPISEHNRLYWYRQTLGQGPEFLTYFQNEAQLEKSRLLSDRFSAERPKGSFSTLEIQRTEQGDSAMYLCASSSRGQGSSYGYTFGSGTRLTVV.

The chain employs TRBV5-4 and TRBJ2-1, with D tentatively TRBD2 (5 bases). The CDR3 is 13 amino acids. Trimming removed 1 base at V and 4 bases at J, with 6 bases between. Germline CDR1 is SGHNT and CDR2 is YYREEE (reference sequence). CDR3 in amino acids: CASSLWEYNEQFF. The CDR3 region has the DNA TGTGCCAGCAGCTTGTGGGAGTACAATGAGCAGTTCTTC.

The chain joins TRBV27 to TRBJ2-7; 9 bases fit TRBD2. After removal of 5 bases from V and 0 bases from J, the junction contained 5 bases not matched to a gene. This CDR3 contains 15 residues. Germline V CDR1 and CDR2: MNHEY, SMNVEV (reference sequence). The CDR3 loop reads CASSLAGPTSYEQYF. The CDR3 DNA is TGTGCCAGCAGTCTAGCGGGGCCGACCTCCTACGAGCAGTACTTC.

J is TRBJ1-5 and V is TRBV30; D is undetermined. The CDR3 extends over 12 amino acids. The germline CDR1 and CDR2 sequences are GTSNPN and SVGIG (reference sequence). V was shortened by 5 bases and J by 2 bases, with 7 bases between the two germline ends. CDR3 sequence: CAWGSGNQPQHF. For the CDR3, the DNA is TGTGCCTGGGGCAGTGGCAATCAGCCCCAGCATTTT.

The J gene is TRBJ2-1, the V gene TRBV7-9; D perhaps matches TRBD1 (6 bases). The CDR3 length is 12 residues. Per germline, CDR1 SEHNR and CDR2 FQNEAQ (reference sequence). Trimming took 5 bases from V and 8 from J, leaving 10 bases between them. The CDR3 DNA reads as TGTGCCAGCAGCGTAGGGGGACATGAGCAGTTCTTC. Encoded protein: CASSVGGHEQFF. The full variable domain, in which reference TRBV7-9 and TRBJ2-1 provide the parts outside the CDR3, is DTGVSQNPRHKITKRGQNVTFRCDPISEHNRLYWYRQTLGQGPEFLTYFQNEAQLEKSRLLSDRFSAERPKGSFSTLEIQRTEQGDSAMYLCASSVGGHEQFFGPGTRLTVL.

Only a few counts were recorded for this clone. The rearrangement joins TRBV9 to TRBJ1-2; TRBD1 matches at 8 bases. CDR1 SGDLS and CDR2 YYNGEE come from the germline V gene. Trimming at V came to 3 bases and at J to 5 bases, leaving 6 bases not matched to a gene. CDR3 length equals 14 residues. The CDR3, as DNA: TGTGCCAGCAGCGGATACAGGGACAGGTATGGCTACACCTTC. Translating it yields CASSGYRDRYGYTF.

This rearrangement joins TRBV5-4 to TRBJ1-1, with D hard to call. This CDR3 contains 13 residues. The germline V and J ends were trimmed by 2 bases and 0 bases, with 5 bases remaining between them. Germline V gene sequence: CDR1 SGHNT, CDR2 YYREEE (reference sequence). The chain's CDR3 is CASSFDVNTEAFF. The CDR3 bases are TGTGCCAGCAGCTTCGACGTGAACACTGAAGCTTTCTTT.

The gene calls are TRBV20-1 and TRBJ1-5; D is ambiguous. V was pared by 5 bases and J by 9 bases, with 11 bases between. Per the germline V gene, CDR1 is DFQATT and CDR2 is SNEGSKA (reference sequence). This CDR3 is 11 amino acids long. CDR3 sequence reads: CSAVVLGPQHF. CDR3 nucleotide sequence: TGCAGTGCTGTCGTCCTGGGGCCCCAGCATTTT.

This chain links TRBV11-2 with TRBJ2-7; 10 bases are shared with TRBD1. Per germline, CDR1 SGHAT and CDR2 FQNNGV. Trimming cost V 6 bases and J 2 bases; bases outside gene matches: 4. This CDR3 is built from 14 residues. For the CDR3, the DNA is TGTGCCAGCAGTCCGGGACAGGGGACCTACGAGCAGTACTTC. Translated, it gives CASSPGQGTYEQYF.

This clone was seen a handful of times. V gene TRBV28 combines with J gene TRBJ2-7; TRBD2 might be the D (6 bases). Germline values: CDR1 MDHEN, CDR2 SYDVKM. Trimming removed 3 bases from V and 7 bases from J, with 16 bases in between. CDR3 size: 14 residues. The CDR3 nucleotides are TGTGCCAGCAGTTTGGGAGGAACCGGATGGGAGCAGTACTTC. Its translation is CASSLGGTGWEQYF.

On this clone itself: Other DNA sequences in this sample translate to the same CDR3. The chain employs TRBV30 and TRBJ1-5, with D possibly TRBD1 on 6 matching bases. With 5 bases removed from V and 1 base from J, the gap between germline ends came to 15 bases. The CDR3 covers 15 residues. CDR1 is GTSNPN and CDR2 is SVGIG in the germline V gene (reference sequence). CDR3 sequence: CAWGGGGASNQPQHF. The CDR3 DNA reads TGTGCCTGGGGGGGAGGGGGGGCGAGCAATCAGCCCCAGCATTTT.

V and J are TRBV19 and TRBJ1-2, with a possible D match to TRBD1 (6 bases). The CDR3 consists of 14 residues. V was cut by 6 bases and J by 6 bases, with 17 bases left in between. Per germline, CDR1 LNHDA and CDR2 SQIVND (reference sequence). This chain's CDR3 is CASSSQGRYDGYTF. The CDR3 region has the DNA TGTGCCAGTAGCTCACAGGGTCGGTACGATGGCTACACCTTC. Variable domain in full (rest from reference TRBV19 and TRBJ1-2): DGGITQSPKYLFRKEGQNVTLSCEQNLNHDAMYWYRQDPGQGLRLIYYSQIVNDFQKGDIAEGYSVSREKKESFPLTVTSAQKNPTAFYLCASSSQGRYDGYTFGSGTRLTVV.

The V call is TRBV5-1, the J call TRBJ2-2; TRBD1 might be the D (5 bases). Germline CDR1 and CDR2: SGHRS and YFSETQ. Trimming stripped 4 bases from V and 6 bases from J, with 10 bases between. This CDR3 has 13 amino acids. CDR3 loop: CASSPQGAGELFF. CDR3 sequence (DNA): TGCGCCAGCAGCCCGCAAGGGGCCGGGGAGCTGTTTTTT.

This chain links TRBV5-1 with TRBJ1-1, with D unclear. CDR1 and CDR2 from the germline V gene are SGHRS and YFSETQ. The CDR3 loop spans 12 amino acids. Between the trimmed V and J ends, which lost 2 bases and 6 bases, there was a span of 8 bases. Written as DNA, the CDR3 is TGCGCCAGCAGCTTTAATGGCGCTGAAGCTTTCTTT. Protein: CASSFNGAEAFF.

This clone appeared a few times. The chain's CDR3 is CASSLGPEQETQYF. CDR3 DNA sequence: TGCGCCAGCAGCTTGGGACCAGAACAAGAGACCCAGTACTTC. The gene calls are TRBV5-1 and TRBJ2-5; D uncertain. Germline V gene data show CDR1 as SGHRS and CDR2 as YFSETQ. Trimming pared 0 bases from V and 2 bases from J, leaving 8 bases between. The CDR3 has 14 residues.

The chain carries TRBV7-9 and TRBJ1-1; the match to TRBD1 covers 7 bases. Germline-derived CDR1 and CDR2 are SEHNR and FQNEAQ (reference sequence). Trimming at V came to 3 bases and at J to 4 bases, leaving 2 bases not matched to a gene. The CDR3 runs to 13 residues. Written as DNA, the CDR3 is TGTGCCAGCAGCTTGCAGGGGGGCACTGAAGCTTTCTTT. This translates into CASSLQGGTEAFF. Using reference TRBV7-9 and TRBJ1-1 for the parts outside the CDR3, the full variable domain is DTGVSQNPRHKITKRGQNVTFRCDPISEHNRLYWYRQTLGQGPEFLTYFQNEAQLEKSRLLSDRFSAERPKGSFSTLEIQRTEQGDSAMYLCASSLQGGTEAFFGQGTRLTVV.

The chain links TRBV27 to TRBJ1-2, with D perhaps matching TRBD1 (6 bases). The CDR3 extends over 13 amino acids. V was cut by 5 bases and J by 6 bases, with 13 bases left in between. Germline CDR1 and CDR2: MNHEY and SMNVEV (reference sequence). CDR3 in amino acids: CASSRGGRDGYTF. The CDR3 coding sequence is TGTGCCAGCAGTCGGGGGGGGCGAGATGGCTACACCTTC.